This T cell receptor (beta chain) stems from a study of post-analysis software for immune sequencing data. Study outcomes and limitations: Roughly 5 TRBV segments, including TRBV5-6, TRBV5-1 and TRBV20-1, were more frequent in patients than controls. People with multiple sclerosis had a significantly lower normalized Chao1 diversity than controls did.

Tagging with unique molecular identifiers was a feature of the TCR beta cDNA libraries. Each batch of about 0.9 to 10 million T cells produced around 460,000 cDNA molecules. TCRdb reprocessed the PCR reads via MiXCR and lists one record per CDR3 protein. The repertoire holds fewer than 850,000 distinct CDR3 sequences, with more than 45% as singletons. This clonotype was picked up a small number of times. Antigen unknown. The CDR3 length is 16 residues. Germline V lookup: CDR1 KGHDR, CDR2 SFDVKD. V shed 2 bases and J shed 0 bases, with 10 bases lying between them. The V call is TRBV24-1, the J call TRBJ2-1; possibly TRBD1 or TRBD2 for D (5 bases each). Sequenced: blood. This clonotype was obtained from a girl aged 5-17 years with multiple sclerosis. The CDR3 nucleotides are TGTGCCACCAGTGATTCGGGGCGGAGCTCCTACAATGAGCAGTTCTTC. Residues: CATSDSGRSSYNEQFF.